This is a list of T cell receptor beta chains from one sample in a study of shared clonotypes between healthy human individuals. Data came from immunoSEQ multiplex PCR; TCRdb stores just in-frame clones and leaves some out. There are fewer than 3 million clones in the sample; 85% to 95% occur only once, and approximately 0.41% lies in the top ten. Sequenced sample: naive CD4+ T cells from PBMCs. These receptors originate from a man between 18 and 35 years old in good health. Some clones in this sample may be carry-over from other donors' samples. Both conserved end residues are part of each CDR3. The D gene is left open where the match is weak. Size values are once, few and many counts, or a class for expanded clones, and some rows have none.

J gene: TRBJ2-1
V gene: TRBV5-1
D gene: .
clone size: .
CDR3 DNA: TGCGCCAGCAGCCCCTGGGGGTCACGGGGCAATGAGCAGTTCTTC
CDR3 protein: CASSPWGSRGNEQFF

J gene: TRBJ2-7
V gene: TRBV18
D gene: .
clone size: .
CDR3 DNA: TGTGCCAGCTCACCACAGGGAAGAAACGAGCAGTACTTC
CDR3 protein: CASSPQGRNEQYF

J gene: TRBJ1-5
V gene: TRBV5-5
D gene: TRBD1
clone size: .
CDR3 DNA: TGTGCCAGCAGCGCCCGGGGGGACAGGGGAATACAGCCCCAGCATTTT
CDR3 protein: CASSARGDRGIQPQHF

J gene: TRBJ2-1
V gene: TRBV7-3
D gene: TRBD1
clone size: .
CDR3 DNA: TGTGCCAGCAGCCCCCAGCGCGGGACAGGCTATGAGCAGTTCTTC
CDR3 protein: CASSPQRGTGYEQFF

J gene: TRBJ2-3
V gene: TRBV2
D gene: TRBD2
clone size: once
CDR3 DNA: TGTGCCAGCACTTGGCTAGCGGATTTCCCTAGCACAGATACGCAGTATTTT
CDR3 protein: CASTWLADFPSTDTQYF

J gene: TRBJ1-1
V gene: TRBV14
D gene: .
clone size: once
CDR3 DNA: TGTGCCAGCAGCCGACCACAGGGTTTCGACACTGAAGCTTTCTTT
CDR3 protein: CASSRPQGFDTEAFF

J gene: TRBJ1-5
V gene: TRBV7-9
D gene: TRBD1
clone size: .
CDR3 DNA: TGTGCCAGCAGCTTCAGTGGACAGGTGGGCAATCAGCCCCAGCATTTT
CDR3 protein: CASSFSGQVGNQPQHF

J gene: TRBJ2-7
V gene: TRBV5-6
D gene: .
clone size: .
CDR3 DNA: TGTGCCAGCAGCTTGCGGGGCGGTGCTTCCTACGAGCAGTACTTC
CDR3 protein: CASSLRGGASYEQYF

J gene: TRBJ1-1
V gene: TRBV7-8
D gene: .
clone size: .
CDR3 DNA: TGTGCCAGCAGCTCCGACAGAACAAGAATCCCTGAAGCTTTCTTT
CDR3 protein: CASSSDRTRIPEAFF

J gene: TRBJ2-5
V gene: TRBV2
D gene: .
clone size: .
CDR3 DNA: TGTGCCAGCAGTGAAGCGCCGGGTATCCAAGAGACCCAGTACTTC
CDR3 protein: CASSEAPGIQETQYF

J gene: TRBJ1-4
V gene: TRBV10-3
D gene: .
clone size: .
CDR3 DNA: TGTGCCATCAGTGATAAGGGGGTTCCGTCAACTAATGAAAAACTGTTTTTT
CDR3 protein: CAISDKGVPSTNEKLFF

J gene: TRBJ2-7
V gene: TRBV11-1
D gene: .
clone size: .
CDR3 DNA: TGTGCCAGCAGCCAACTGAGGTACGAGCAGTACTTC
CDR3 protein: CASSQLRYEQYF

J gene: TRBJ2-1
V gene: TRBV5-1
D gene: TRBD1
clone size: .
CDR3 DNA: TGCGCCAGCAGCCAAGGACAGGGGGCCTACAATGAGCAGTTCTTC
CDR3 protein: CASSQGQGAYNEQFF

J gene: TRBJ1-1
V gene: TRBV6-1
D gene: TRBD1
clone size: .
CDR3 DNA: TGTGCCAGCAAGGGACAGGGGGCGACTGAAGCTTTCTTT
CDR3 protein: CASKGQGATEAFF

J gene: TRBJ2-7
V gene: TRBV14
D gene: TRBD1
clone size: .
CDR3 DNA: TGTGCCAGCAGCCAGGACAGGGGATACTACGAGCAGTACTTC
CDR3 protein: CASSQDRGYYEQYF

J gene: TRBJ2-1
V gene: TRBV6-6
D gene: TRBD2
clone size: once
CDR3 DNA: TGTGCCAGCAGTTACTCGCCTAGCGGATACAATGAGCAGTTCTTC
CDR3 protein: CASSYSPSGYNEQFF

J gene: TRBJ2-5
V gene: TRBV6-1
D gene: .
clone size: .
CDR3 DNA: TGTGCCAGCTCCCGGCGGGACCAAGAGACCCAGTACTTC
CDR3 protein: CASSRRDQETQYF

J gene: TRBJ2-5
V gene: TRBV5-1
D gene: .
clone size: .
CDR3 DNA: TGCGCCAGCAGTCCTTTTGGGGGAGAGACCCAGTACTTC
CDR3 protein: CASSPFGGETQYF

J gene: TRBJ2-7
V gene: TRBV5-6
D gene: .
clone size: .
CDR3 DNA: TGTGCCAGCAGCACCGACCCTTACGAGCAGTACTTC
CDR3 protein: CASSTDPYEQYF

J gene: TRBJ2-3
V gene: TRBV6-6
D gene: .
clone size: .
CDR3 DNA: TGTGCCAGCAGTTCAACAGGGGATACGCAGTATTTT
CDR3 protein: CASSSTGDTQYF

J gene: TRBJ2-7
V gene: TRBV5-4
D gene: TRBD1
clone size: .
CDR3 DNA: TGTGCCAGCAGCTTGCCCGGACAGGGTAAATCCTACGAGCAGTACTTC
CDR3 protein: CASSLPGQGKSYEQYF

J gene: TRBJ1-2
V gene: TRBV4-3
D gene: TRBD1
clone size: .
CDR3 DNA: TGCGCCAGCAGCCGACAGACAGGGAATGTTAACTATGGCTACACCTTC
CDR3 protein: CASSRQTGNVNYGYTF

J gene: TRBJ1-5
V gene: TRBV28
D gene: .
clone size: .
CDR3 DNA: TGTGCCAGCAGTCCCGCCCGGGGGCTTGGAAGCTATCAGCCCCAGCATTTT
CDR3 protein: CASSPARGLGSYQPQHF